One and the same sample provided the 15 T cell receptor beta chains below, sequenced in a study of long-term antiretroviral therapy in people with HIV. Running of the v3.0 immunoSEQ assay took place at survey level. Only in-frame clones appear in the TCRdb table, and some are missing; sequencing was by immunoSEQ multiplex PCR. The sample lists about 25,000 clones, 79% occurring once. This specimen consisted of unsorted PBMCs, obtained 2.1 years after starting antiretroviral therapy. The receptors originated from a man aged 25-40 years with HIV.

CDR3 region: CASSQGLGNEQYF. The DNA for the CDR3 is TGCGCCAGCAGCCAAGGTTTGGGAAACGAGCAGTACTTC. The chain joins TRBV4-1 to TRBJ2-7; D remains ambiguous. The CDR3 loop spans 13 amino acids. The V and J ends lost 1 base and 5 bases respectively, with 9 bases between them. Per germline, CDR1 MGHRA and CDR2 YSYEKL.

The chain is built from TRBV4-2 and TRBJ1-2, with D maybe TRBD1 (6 bases). Germline CDR1 is LGHNA and CDR2 is YNFKEQ. The CDR3 consists of 15 residues. V was shortened by 5 bases and J by 2 bases, with 15 bases between the two germline ends. The CDR3 protein is CASSNIGGRNYGYTF. The CDR3 DNA is TGTGCCAGCAGCAACATTGGGGGGCGGAACTATGGCTACACCTTC.

The J gene is TRBJ2-2, the V gene TRBV2; tentative D call: TRBD2 (5 bases). Trimming stripped 0 bases from V and 7 bases from J, with 12 bases between. Germline values: CDR1 SNHLY, CDR2 FYNNEI. The CDR3 runs 15 residues. The CDR3 here is CASSEAPRGFGELFF. CDR3 in DNA: TGTGCCAGCAGTGAAGCGCCCCGGGGATTCGGGGAGCTGTTTTTT.

The chain employs TRBV4-3 and TRBJ1-1, with D hard to call. CDR3 length: 14 residues. Germline-derived CDR1 and CDR2 are LGHNA and YSLEER. V lost 0 bases to trimming and J lost 1 base, with 6 bases between them. The CDR3 is CASSQDEGNTEAFF. CDR3 DNA: TGCGCCAGCAGCCAAGATGAAGGGAACACTGAAGCTTTCTTT.

This chain joins TRBV19 and TRBJ2-1; no firm D call. The germline V gene encodes CDR1 LNHDA and CDR2 SQIVND (reference sequence). Trimming stripped 1 base from V and 0 bases from J, with 10 bases between. The CDR3 is 16 amino acids. The chain's CDR3 is CASSIVSGSSYNEQFF. CDR3 nucleotide sequence: TGTGCCAGTAGTATAGTGTCCGGTAGCTCCTACAATGAGCAGTTCTTC.

The CDR3 protein is CASSQMEGRDQPQHF. CDR3 bases: TGTGCCAGCAGTCAAATGGAGGGGCGGGACCAGCCCCAGCATTTT. The chain is built from TRBV28 and TRBJ1-5; D is perhaps TRBD1 (5 bases). V lost 5 bases and J 7 bases, leaving 18 bases between the germline ends. The CDR3 loop spans 15 amino acids. CDR1 and CDR2 (germline): MDHEN, SYDVKM.

The chain couples TRBV27 to TRBJ2-2; D might be TRBD1 (6 bases). Trimming took off 6 bases at V and 3 bases at J, with 14 bases between the two ends. CDR3 length: 15 amino acids. Germline V gives CDR1 MNHEY, CDR2 SMNVEV (reference sequence). DNA of the CDR3: TGTGCCAGCAGGAAACCAGGGGAATACACCGGGGAGCTGTTTTTT. Translation: CASRKPGEYTGELFF.

V usage is TRBV7-6 and J usage is TRBJ1-3; a weak D match, TRBD1 (6 bases). The CDR3 extends over 16 amino acids. V was clipped by 4 bases and J by 4 bases, with 17 bases between them. The germline gives CDR1 SGHVS, CDR2 FNYEAQ. The CDR3 is CASSSLGAPSGNTIYF. The DNA of the CDR3 is TGTGCCAGCAGCTCCTTGGGGGCTCCCTCAGGAAACACCATATATTTT.

The V and J genes are TRBV19 and TRBJ2-2; no clear D. The CDR3 is 11 amino acids. CDR1 LNHDA and CDR2 SQIVND come from the germline V gene (reference sequence). Trimming took off 6 bases at V and 8 bases at J, with 7 bases between the two ends. The CDR3 here is CASRWAGELFF. DNA for the CDR3: TGTGCCAGTAGATGGGCGGGGGAGCTGTTTTTT.

The V and J genes are TRBV9 and TRBJ2-6; TRBD1 or TRBD2 may be the D gene (5 bases each). The ends were cut back, 0 bases at V and 0 bases at J, with 13 bases in the middle. The CDR3 is 18 residues long. Germline values: CDR1 SGDLS, CDR2 YYNGEE. This CDR3 is CASSVERDGSSGANVLTF. For the CDR3, the DNA is TGTGCCAGCAGCGTAGAAAGGGACGGAAGCTCTGGGGCCAACGTCCTGACTTTC.

The chain uses TRBV5-1 and TRBJ2-7, with D possibly TRBD1 on 5 matching bases. The CDR3 totals 15 residues. The germline V and J ends were trimmed by 0 bases and 2 bases, with 12 bases remaining between them. CDR1 SGHRS and CDR2 YFSETQ come from the germline V gene. CDR3 in DNA: TGCGCCAGCAGCTTGGATGCAGGGCGGACCTACGAGCAGTACTTC. This sequence encodes CASSLDAGRTYEQYF. Complete variable domain (other parts from reference TRBV5-1 and TRBJ2-7): KAGVTQTPRYLIKTRGQQVTLSCSPISGHRSVSWYQQTPGQGLQFLFEYFSETQRNKGNFPGRFSGRQFSNSRSEMNVSTLELGDSALYLCASSLDAGRTYEQYFGPGTRLTVT.

This chain uses TRBV29-1 with TRBJ1-2; possibly TRBD1 for D (6 bases). CDR1 is SQVTM, CDR2 ANQGSEA, per germline. Deletions cut 1 base from V and 5 bases from J, with 11 bases between. The length of the CDR3 is 13 residues. This chain's CDR3 is CSVEAGDGYGYTF. The CDR3 DNA sequence: TGCAGCGTTGAAGCAGGGGATGGGTATGGCTACACCTTC.

This clone was seen a handful of times. The chain joins TRBV15 to TRBJ1-2; D gene ambiguous. Trimming removed 0 bases from V and 8 bases from J, with 10 bases in between. CDR3 length equals 13 residues. CDR1 and CDR2 from the germline V gene are LNHNV and YYDKDF (reference sequence). Here the CDR3 DNA reads TGTGCCACCAGCAGAGACGCGGGAGACGGCTACACCTTC. It specifies CATSRDAGDGYTF. Together with reference TRBV15 and TRBJ1-2, the CDR3 gives the full variable domain: DAMVIQNPRYQVTQFGKPVTLSCSQTLNHNVMYWYQQKSSQAPKLLFHYYDKDFNNEADTPDNFQSRRPNTSFCFLDIRSPGLGDTAMYLCATSRDAGDGYTFGSGTRLTVV.

J is TRBJ1-2 and V is TRBV5-1; D is undetermined. CDR1 SGHRS and CDR2 YFSETQ come from the germline V gene. The V end was cut by 3 bases, the J end by 8 bases, with 17 bases between. This CDR3 comprises 14 residues. CDR3 region: CASSSPPGRGGYTF. The CDR3 nucleotides are TGCGCCAGCAGCTCCCCCCCCGGACGGGGAGGCTACACCTTC.

The chain links TRBV2 to TRBJ2-7; D call uncertain. The CDR3 extends over 13 amino acids. The germline gives CDR1 SNHLY, CDR2 FYNNEI. Between the trimmed V and J ends, which lost 10 bases and 0 bases, there was a span of 13 bases. The DNA of the CDR3 is TGTGCCACGCGACCCGGAAACTCCTACGAGCAGTACTTC. It encodes CATRPGNSYEQYF.